Following are 17 T cell receptor beta chains from one sample sequenced in a study of cytomegalovirus exposure and HLA in healthy donors (dated by TCRdb to 2016 to 2017). The library relied on the immunoSEQ multiplex PCR assay. A mixture of 60 forward primers for TCR Vbeta segments and 13 reverse primers for TCR Jbeta segments was used in the multiplex PCR. TCRdb mirrors the immuneACCESS table, restricted to in-frame sequences. Some clones are absent from its copies; in checked studies, under half trace to an unresolved V gene, and the reason for the others is unknown. The sample has 150,000 to 200,000 clones on record, under 75% of them singletons. Clones ranked in the top ten supply around 7% of the sample. Sequencing input: PBMCs. Source of these receptors: a man in his forties in good health and CMV-seropositive.

The CDR3 sequence is CASSPDRGYEQYF. CDR3 nucleotides: TGTGCCAGCAGCCCGGACAGAGGCTACGAGCAGTACTTC. The gene calls are TRBV27 and TRBJ2-7; D may be TRBD1 (6 bases). CDR3 size: 13 residues. Between the trimmed V and J ends, which lost 6 bases and 3 bases, there was a span of 12 bases. Germline CDR1 reads MNHEY; CDR2 reads SMNVEV (reference sequence).

The chain combines TRBV11-1 with TRBJ1-1; 7 bases map to TRBD1. Germline assignment: CDR1 SGHAT and CDR2 FQDESV (reference sequence). V dropped 6 bases and J dropped 4; count of bases not matched to a gene: 2. The CDR3 runs to 12 residues. The CDR3 bases are TGTGCCAGCAGGAGGGGGCTCACTGAAGCTTTCTTT. It codes for CASRRGLTEAFF. Using reference TRBV11-1 and TRBJ1-1 for the parts outside the CDR3, the full variable domain is EAEVAQSPRYKITEKSQAVAFWCDPISGHATLYWYRQILGQGPELLVQFQDESVVDDSQLPKDRFSAERLKGVDSTLKIQPAELGDSAMYLCASRRGLTEAFFGQGTRLTVV.

This clone showed up just once. This rearrangement joins TRBV15 to TRBJ1-2, with TRBD1 matching 9 bases. The CDR3 consists of 14 residues. The J segment lost 1 base and the V segment lost 5 bases, leaving 2 bases of the junction unmatched. Germline V lookup: CDR1 LNHNV, CDR2 YYDKDF (reference sequence). CDR3 nucleotides: TGTGCCACCAGCGGGGGACAGGGTAACTATGGCTACACCTTC. This gives the protein CATSGGQGNYGYTF.

The genes are TRBV25-1 and TRBJ2-1; TRBD2 agrees at 10 bases. The CDR3 loop spans 17 amino acids. The germline CDR1 and CDR2 sequences are MGHDK and SYGVNS. V trimming: 3 bases; J trimming: 6 bases; junction bases outside the gene matches: 11. The CDR3 sequence: CASSEAGIAGGSNEQFF. As DNA, the CDR3 is TGTGCCAGCAGTGAGGCGGGAATAGCGGGGGGCAGCAATGAGCAGTTCTTC.

The rearrangement links TRBV7-9 to TRBJ1-1, with D uncertain. V dropped 2 bases and J dropped 1 base, with 8 bases sitting between them. CDR3 length: 14 amino acids. Germline loops: CDR1 SEHNR, CDR2 FQNEAQ (reference sequence). CDR3 sequence reads: CASSLRAGNTEAFF. CDR3 DNA sequence: TGTGCCAGCAGCTTACGGGCGGGGAACACTGAAGCTTTCTTT.

This clone was seen a single time. V usage is TRBV7-3 and J usage is TRBJ2-5; a possible D gene is TRBD2 (6 bases). The ends were cut back, 3 bases at V and 7 bases at J, with 12 bases in the middle. This CDR3 is 13 amino acids long. In germline, CDR1 is SGHTA, CDR2 FQGTGA. The CDR3, as DNA: TGTGCCAGCAGCTTCGGGGGAGTGACGACCCAGTACTTC. This gives the protein CASSFGGVTTQYF.

The chain links TRBV6-6 to TRBJ1-6; a weak D match, TRBD1 (5 bases). Germline CDR1 reads MNHNY; CDR2 reads SVGAGI (reference sequence). The CDR3 covers 12 residues. With 6 bases removed from V and 6 bases from J, the gap between germline ends came to 6 bases. The CDR3 sequence is CASRQGNSPLHF. The CDR3, as DNA: TGTGCCAGCAGGCAGGGTAATTCACCCCTCCACTTT.

This chain uses TRBV29-1 with TRBJ2-2; 7 bases match TRBD1. The germline V gene encodes CDR1 SQVTM and CDR2 ANQGSEA. Trimming at V came to 5 bases and at J to 3 bases, leaving 3 bases not matched to a gene. This CDR3 is 13 amino acids long. CDR3 loop: CSVHRGDTGELFF. The DNA for the CDR3 is TGCAGCGTTCACAGGGGAGACACCGGGGAGCTGTTTTTT.

The V call is TRBV30, the J call TRBJ1-3; 8 bases agree with TRBD1. V trimming: 1 base; J trimming: 4 bases; junction bases outside the gene matches: 9. Germline V gene sequence: CDR1 GTSNPN, CDR2 SVGIG (reference sequence). The CDR3 runs 16 residues. The CDR3, as DNA: TGTGCCTGGAGTGAAAGGACAGGGAATTCCGGAAACACCATATATTTT. Its protein is CAWSERTGNSGNTIYF.

V gene TRBV2 combines with J gene TRBJ1-2; 11 bases align to TRBD1. With V trimmed by 7 bases and J by 7 bases, 5 bases remained unmatched. Germline values: CDR1 SNHLY, CDR2 FYNNEI. This CDR3 has 13 amino acids. Here the CDR3 DNA reads TGTGCCAGCATGAGGGACAGGGGGGGTGGCTACACCTTC. Its protein is CASMRDRGGGYTF.

The chain uses TRBV27 and TRBJ2-1; 15 bases map to TRBD2. With V trimmed by 1 base and J by 7 bases, 8 bases remained unmatched. The CDR3 is 18 amino acids. Germline CDR1 reads MNHEY; CDR2 reads SMNVEV (reference sequence). CDR3 in DNA: TGTGCCAGCAGTTTATGGACTAGCGGGGGGGCCGGGCGGAATGAGCAGTTCTTC. Its translation is CASSLWTSGGAGRNEQFF.

The chain combines TRBV10-1 with TRBJ2-7, with 7 bases aligning to TRBD2. V gave up 6 bases and J gave up 5 bases; unmatched junction bases: 22. The CDR3 length is 18 residues. Germline CDR1 WNHNN, CDR2 SYGVQD (reference sequence). The CDR3 region has the DNA TGCGCCAGCAGGGCCAAGGGAAGCGGGGACTGCATGAGGAACGAGCAGTACTTC. Protein sequence: CASRAKGSGDCMRNEQYF.

The chain combines TRBV29-1 with TRBJ2-5, with 8 bases fitting TRBD1. Germline V gene data show CDR1 as SQVTM and CDR2 as ANQGSEA. This CDR3 spans 11 amino acids. With V trimmed by 8 bases and J by 2 bases, 1 base remained unmatched. The CDR3 sequence: CSTGGQETQYF. The CDR3 coding sequence is TGCAGCACAGGGGGTCAAGAGACCCAGTACTTC. Full variable domain (rest looked up from reference TRBV29-1 and TRBJ2-5): SAVISQKPSRDICQRGTSLTIQCQVDSQVTMMFWYRQQPGQSLTLIATANQGSEATYESGFVIDKFPISRPNLTFSTLTVSNMSPEDSSIYLCSTGGQETQYFGPGTRLLVL.

This clone was seen only a few times. The chain links TRBV6-1 to TRBJ1-2; D is uncertain. Germline lookup yields CDR1 MNHNS and CDR2 SASEGT. With 6 bases removed from V and 6 bases from J, the gap between germline ends came to 20 bases. This CDR3 is built from 15 residues. CDR3 coding DNA: TGTGCCAGCAGGCCCCCAGGTCGCACCATGGATGGCTACACCTTC. Protein product: CASRPPGRTMDGYTF.

This chain joins TRBV27 and TRBJ1-5; tentatively, D is TRBD1 (5 bases). The CDR3 runs to 17 residues. Germline V gene data show CDR1 as MNHEY and CDR2 as SMNVEV (reference sequence). V was cut by 5 bases and J by 1 base, with 18 bases left in between. Here the CDR3 reads CASSGAYGALSNQPQHF. The CDR3 DNA is TGTGCCAGCAGTGGGGCTTATGGAGCACTGAGCAATCAGCCCCAGCATTTT.

V gene TRBV27 combines with J gene TRBJ1-5; D uncertain. V was trimmed by 0 bases and J by 2 bases, leaving 11 bases between them. From germline, CDR1 is MNHEY and CDR2 SMNVEV (reference sequence). The CDR3 runs 16 residues. CDR3 in DNA: TGTGCCAGCAGTTTATCCCCCACTGGTGGCAATCAGCCCCAGCATTTT. Translated: CASSLSPTGGNQPQHF.

This sequence joins TRBV27 and TRBJ2-3, with 7 bases matching TRBD1. Germline V gene data show CDR1 as MNHEY and CDR2 as SMNVEV (reference sequence). This CDR3 contains 16 residues. Losses at the gene ends were 4 bases for V and 1 base for J; bases not matched to a gene: 8. The CDR3, as DNA: TGTGCCAGCAGTTCCGCGACAGGGTTGGGCACAGATACGCAGTATTTT. Protein sequence: CASSSATGLGTDTQYF.